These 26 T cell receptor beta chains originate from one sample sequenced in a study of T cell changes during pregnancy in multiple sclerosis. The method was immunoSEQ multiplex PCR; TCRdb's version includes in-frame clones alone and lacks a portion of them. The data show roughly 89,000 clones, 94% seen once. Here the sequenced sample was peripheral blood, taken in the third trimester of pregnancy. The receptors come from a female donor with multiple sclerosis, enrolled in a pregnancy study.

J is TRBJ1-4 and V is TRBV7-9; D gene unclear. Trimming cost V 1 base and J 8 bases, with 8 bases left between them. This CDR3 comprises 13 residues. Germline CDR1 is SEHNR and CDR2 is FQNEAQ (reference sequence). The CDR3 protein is CASSLDRGEKLFF. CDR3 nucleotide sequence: TGTGCCAGCAGCTTAGATAGAGGGGAAAAACTGTTTTTT.

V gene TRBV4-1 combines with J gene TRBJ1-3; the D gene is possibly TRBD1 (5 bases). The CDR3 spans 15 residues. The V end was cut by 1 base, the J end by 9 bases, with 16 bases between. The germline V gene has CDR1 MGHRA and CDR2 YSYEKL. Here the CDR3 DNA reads TGCGCCAGCAGCCAAGTCACAGGCGTTCTACGCACCATATATTTT. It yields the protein CASSQVTGVLRTIYF.

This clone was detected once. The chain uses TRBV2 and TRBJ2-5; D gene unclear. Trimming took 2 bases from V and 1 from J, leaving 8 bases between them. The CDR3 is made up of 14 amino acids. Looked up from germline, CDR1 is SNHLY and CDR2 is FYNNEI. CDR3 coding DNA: TGTGCCAGCAGTGAATCCAGGCGCCAAGAGACCCAGTACTTC. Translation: CASSESRRQETQYF.

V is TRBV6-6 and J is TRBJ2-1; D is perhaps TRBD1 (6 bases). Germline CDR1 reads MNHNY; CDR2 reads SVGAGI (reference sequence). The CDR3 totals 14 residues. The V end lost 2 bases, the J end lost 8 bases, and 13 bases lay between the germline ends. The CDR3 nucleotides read TGTGCCAGCAGTTACGCCTACAGGGTGCATGAGCAGTTCTTC. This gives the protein CASSYAYRVHEQFF.

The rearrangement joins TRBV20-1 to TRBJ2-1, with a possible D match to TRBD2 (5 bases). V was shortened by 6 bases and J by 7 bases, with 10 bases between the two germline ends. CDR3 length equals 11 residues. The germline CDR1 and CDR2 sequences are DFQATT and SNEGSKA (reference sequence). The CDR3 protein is CSAHLANEQFF. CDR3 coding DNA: TGCAGTGCCCACCTAGCAAATGAGCAGTTCTTC.

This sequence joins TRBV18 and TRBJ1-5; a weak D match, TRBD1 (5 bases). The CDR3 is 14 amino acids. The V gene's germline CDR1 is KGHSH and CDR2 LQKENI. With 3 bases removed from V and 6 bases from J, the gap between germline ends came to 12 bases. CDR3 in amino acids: CASSPAWGGQPQHF. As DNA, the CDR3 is TGTGCCAGCTCACCGGCCTGGGGGGGTCAGCCCCAGCATTTT.

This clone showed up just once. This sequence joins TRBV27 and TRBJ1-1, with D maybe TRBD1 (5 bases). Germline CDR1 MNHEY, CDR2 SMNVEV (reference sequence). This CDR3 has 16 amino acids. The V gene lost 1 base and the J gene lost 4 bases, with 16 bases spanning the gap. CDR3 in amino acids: CASSLLMAGIGTEAFF. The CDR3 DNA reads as TGTGCCAGCAGTTTATTAATGGCAGGGATTGGCACTGAAGCTTTCTTT.

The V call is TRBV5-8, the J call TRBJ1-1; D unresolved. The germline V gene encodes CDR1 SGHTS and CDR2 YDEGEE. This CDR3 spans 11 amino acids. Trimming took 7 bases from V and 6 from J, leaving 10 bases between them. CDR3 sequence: CASAITAEAFF. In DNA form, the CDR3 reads TGTGCCAGCGCTATAACAGCTGAAGCTTTCTTT.

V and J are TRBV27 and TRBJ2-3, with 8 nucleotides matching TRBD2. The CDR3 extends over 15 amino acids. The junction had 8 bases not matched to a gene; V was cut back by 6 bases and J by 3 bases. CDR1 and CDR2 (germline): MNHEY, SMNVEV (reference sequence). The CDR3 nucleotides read TGTGCCAGCAGGGCCCAGGTAGCGGGAACAGATACGCAGTATTTT. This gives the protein CASRAQVAGTDTQYF.

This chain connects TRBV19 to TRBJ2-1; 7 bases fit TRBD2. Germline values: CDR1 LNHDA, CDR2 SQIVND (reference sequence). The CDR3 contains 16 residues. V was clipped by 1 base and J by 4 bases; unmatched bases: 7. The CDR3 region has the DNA TGTGCCAGTAGTATAGGTGGCGGGAGTTATTACAATGAGCAGTTCTTC. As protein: CASSIGGGSYYNEQFF. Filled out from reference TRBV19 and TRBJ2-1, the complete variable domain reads DGGITQSPKYLFRKEGQNVTLSCEQNLNHDAMYWYRQDPGQGLRLIYYSQIVNDFQKGDIAEGYSVSREKKESFPLTVTSAQKNPTAFYLCASSIGGGSYYNEQFFGPGTRLTVL.

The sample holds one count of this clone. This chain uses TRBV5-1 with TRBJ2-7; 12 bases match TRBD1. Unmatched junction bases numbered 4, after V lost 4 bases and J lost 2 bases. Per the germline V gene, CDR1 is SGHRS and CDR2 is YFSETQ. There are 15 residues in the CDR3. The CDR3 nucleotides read TGCGCCAGCAGCAAGGGACAGGGGGCCGCCTACGAGCAGTACTTC. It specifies CASSKGQGAAYEQYF.

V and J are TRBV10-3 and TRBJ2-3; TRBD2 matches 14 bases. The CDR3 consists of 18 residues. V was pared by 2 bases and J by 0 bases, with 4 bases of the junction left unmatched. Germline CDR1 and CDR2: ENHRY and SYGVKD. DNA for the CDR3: TGTGCCATCAGTGAGAGGGGACTAGCGGGAGAGAGCACAGATACGCAGTATTTT. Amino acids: CAISERGLAGESTDTQYF.

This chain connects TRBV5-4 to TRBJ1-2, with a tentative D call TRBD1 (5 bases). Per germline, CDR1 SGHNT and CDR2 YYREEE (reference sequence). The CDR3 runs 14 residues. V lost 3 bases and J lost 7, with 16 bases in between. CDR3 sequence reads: CASSSGGVWSGYTF. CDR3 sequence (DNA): TGTGCCAGCAGCTCCGGGGGGGTTTGGTCTGGCTACACCTTC. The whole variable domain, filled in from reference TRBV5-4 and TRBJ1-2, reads ETGVTQSPTHLIKTRGQQVTLRCSSQSGHNTVSWYQQALGQGPQFIFQYYREEENGRGNFPPRFSGLQFPNYSSELNVNALELDDSALYLCASSSGGVWSGYTFGSGTRLTVV.

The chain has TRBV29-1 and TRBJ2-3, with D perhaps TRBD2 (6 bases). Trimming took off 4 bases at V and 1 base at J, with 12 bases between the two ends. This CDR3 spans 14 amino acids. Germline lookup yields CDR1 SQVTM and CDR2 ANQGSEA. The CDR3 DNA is TGCAGCGTTGCGGGCGGGAAGGGCACAGATACGCAGTATTTT. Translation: CSVAGGKGTDTQYF.

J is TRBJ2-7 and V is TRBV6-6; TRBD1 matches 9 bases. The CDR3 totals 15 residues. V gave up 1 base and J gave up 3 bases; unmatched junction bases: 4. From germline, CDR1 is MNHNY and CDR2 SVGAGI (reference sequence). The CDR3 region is CASSYLEGQGYEQYF. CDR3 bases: TGTGCCAGCAGTTACTTAGAGGGACAGGGCTACGAGCAGTACTTC.

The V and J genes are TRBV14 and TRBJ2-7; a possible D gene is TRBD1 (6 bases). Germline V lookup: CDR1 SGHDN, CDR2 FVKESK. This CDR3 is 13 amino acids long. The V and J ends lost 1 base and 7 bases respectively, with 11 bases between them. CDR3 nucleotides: TGTGCCAGCAGCCAAGGCCGAGGGGGTGAGCAGTACTTC. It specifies CASSQGRGGEQYF.

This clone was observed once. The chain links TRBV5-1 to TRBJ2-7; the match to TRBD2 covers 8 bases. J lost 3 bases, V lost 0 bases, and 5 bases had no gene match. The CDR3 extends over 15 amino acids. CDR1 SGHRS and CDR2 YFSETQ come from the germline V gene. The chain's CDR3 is CASSLAGTRDYEQYF. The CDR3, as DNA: TGCGCCAGCAGCTTGGCCGGGACTAGGGACTACGAGCAGTACTTC.

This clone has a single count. The DNA of the CDR3 is TGCAGCGTTGAACTTGGGCAGGGCAACTATGGCTACACCTTC. Its protein is CSVELGQGNYGYTF. This chain connects TRBV29-1 to TRBJ1-2; perhaps TRBD1 as D (5 bases). The CDR3 consists of 14 residues. Per germline, CDR1 SQVTM and CDR2 ANQGSEA. The V and J ends lost 2 bases and 2 bases respectively, with 12 bases between them.

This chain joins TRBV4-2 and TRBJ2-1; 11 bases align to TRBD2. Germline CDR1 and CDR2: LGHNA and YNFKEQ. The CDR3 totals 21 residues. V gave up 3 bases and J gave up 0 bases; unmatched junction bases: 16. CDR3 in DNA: TGTGCCAGCAGCCAGGGGGGAAGTCTAGCGGGAGGTAAGAGCTCCTACAATGAGCAGTTCTTC. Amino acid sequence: CASSQGGSLAGGKSSYNEQFF.

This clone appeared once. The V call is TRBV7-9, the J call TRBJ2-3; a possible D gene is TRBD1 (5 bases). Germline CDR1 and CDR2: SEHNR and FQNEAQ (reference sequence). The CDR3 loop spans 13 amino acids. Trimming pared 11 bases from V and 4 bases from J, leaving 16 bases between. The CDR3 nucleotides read TGTGCCCACGAAGGGGCCTGGGCAGATACGCAGTATTTT. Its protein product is CAHEGAWADTQYF.

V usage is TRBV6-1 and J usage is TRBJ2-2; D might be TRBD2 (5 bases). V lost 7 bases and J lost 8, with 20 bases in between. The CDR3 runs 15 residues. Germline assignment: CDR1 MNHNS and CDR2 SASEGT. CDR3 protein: CASKRSGEIGGELFF. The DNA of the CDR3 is TGTGCCAGCAAGCGCAGCGGAGAAATCGGAGGGGAGCTGTTTTTT.

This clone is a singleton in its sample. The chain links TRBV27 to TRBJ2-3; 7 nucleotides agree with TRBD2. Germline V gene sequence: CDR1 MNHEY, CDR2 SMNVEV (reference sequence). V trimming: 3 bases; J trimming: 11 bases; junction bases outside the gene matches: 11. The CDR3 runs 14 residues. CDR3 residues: CASSFRLADTQQYF. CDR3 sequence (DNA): TGTGCCAGCAGTTTTAGGCTAGCGGATACGCAGCAGTATTTT.

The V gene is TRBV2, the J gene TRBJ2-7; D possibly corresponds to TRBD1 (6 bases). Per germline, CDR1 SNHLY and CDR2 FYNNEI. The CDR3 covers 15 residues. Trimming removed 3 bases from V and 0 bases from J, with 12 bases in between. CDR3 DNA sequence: TGTGCCAGCAGTGACTACAGGGCCCCCTCCTACGAGCAGTACTTC. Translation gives CASSDYRAPSYEQYF.

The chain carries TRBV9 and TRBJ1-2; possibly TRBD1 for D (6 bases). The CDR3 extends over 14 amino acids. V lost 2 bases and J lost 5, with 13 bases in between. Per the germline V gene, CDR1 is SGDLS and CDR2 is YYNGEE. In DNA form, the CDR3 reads TGTGCCAGCAGCGTCGGGGGGGCAGGGTATGGCTACACCTTC. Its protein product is CASSVGGAGYGYTF.

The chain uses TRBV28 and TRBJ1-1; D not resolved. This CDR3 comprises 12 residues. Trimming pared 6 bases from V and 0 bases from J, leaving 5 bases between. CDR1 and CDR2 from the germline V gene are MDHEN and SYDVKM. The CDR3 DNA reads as TGTGCCAGCAGATTCTTGAACACTGAAGCTTTCTTT. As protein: CASRFLNTEAFF.

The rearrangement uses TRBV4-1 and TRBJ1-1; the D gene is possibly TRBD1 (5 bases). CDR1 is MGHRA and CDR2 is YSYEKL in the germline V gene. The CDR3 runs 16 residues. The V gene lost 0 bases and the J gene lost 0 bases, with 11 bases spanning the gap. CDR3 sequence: CASSQEGLGMNTEAFF. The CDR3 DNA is TGCGCCAGCAGCCAAGAGGGACTTGGGATGAACACTGAAGCTTTCTTT.